A selection of T cell receptor beta chains follows, all from one sample in a study of T cells in Graves' hyperthyroidism and ophthalmopathy. TCRdb re-analysed the multiplex PCR reads in MiXCR, keeping a single row per CDR3 protein. The data hold fewer than 650,000 distinct CDR3 sequences, with about 14% observed a single time. The source material was blood. The receptors derive from a woman aged 18-35 years with Graves' ophthalmopathy. CDR3s include the opening cysteine and the closing phenylalanine or tryptophan. Fields, in order: J gene, CDR3 length, clone size, D gene, V gene, CDR3 DNA, CDR3 protein. D genes are given only for firm matches. The listing skips clone size in some rows; elsewhere it reads once, few, many or a size class.

J: TRBJ2-5; length: 16; size: -; D: -; V: TRBV24-1; DNA: TGTGCCACCAGTGCTCTCTCGACAGGGAGGGTGGAGACCCAGTACTTC; CDR3: CATSALSTGRVETQYF
J: TRBJ1-3; length: 14; size: -; D: -; V: TRBV29-1; DNA: TGCAGCGTTGTGGGAGTTAACTCTGGAAACACCATATATTTT; CDR3: CSVVGVNSGNTIYF
J: TRBJ2-3; length: 14; size: many; D: -; V: TRBV7-3; DNA: TGTGCCAGCAGTGCAGGCGGACCCACAGATACGCAGTATTTT; CDR3: CASSAGGPTDTQYF
J: TRBJ2-4; length: 16; size: -; D: -; V: TRBV20-1; DNA: TGCAGTGCTAGCGAACAGGGTTTGGTAGCCAAAAACATTCAGTACTTC; CDR3: CSASEQGLVAKNIQYF
J: TRBJ1-1; length: 15; size: many; D: TRBD1; V: TRBV12-3/TRBV12-4; DNA: TGTGCCAGCAGTTGGACAGGGGGCGAGACCACTGAAGCTTTCTTT; CDR3: CASSWTGGETTEAFF
J: TRBJ2-1; length: 17; size: few; D: -; V: TRBV19; DNA: TGTGCCAGTAGTATAGATGCTTCAGGGCTTGGCTACAATGAGCAGTTCTTC; CDR3: CASSIDASGLGYNEQFF
J: TRBJ2-1; length: 16; size: many; D: TRBD1; V: TRBV19; DNA: TGTGCCAGTAGTATGGGGACAGGGTTCCTCTCCAATGAGCAGTTCTTC; CDR3: CASSMGTGFLSNEQFF
J: TRBJ2-7; length: 14; size: once; D: TRBD1; V: TRBV5-8; DNA: TGTGCCAGCAGCGTCCTCGGACAGGGGACCGAGCAGTACTTC; CDR3: CASSVLGQGTEQYF
J: TRBJ2-1; length: 11; size: many; D: -; V: TRBV9; DNA: TGTGCCAGCAGCGAGGGGGGTGAGCAGTTCTTC; CDR3: CASSEGGEQFF
J: TRBJ2-7; length: 15; size: many; D: TRBD1; V: TRBV10-3; DNA: TGTGCCATCAGTGAGTGGGGACAGGGGAGAAGCGAGCAGTACTTC; CDR3: CAISEWGQGRSEQYF
J: TRBJ1-4; length: 15; size: many; D: TRBD1; V: TRBV12-3/TRBV12-4; DNA: TGTGCCAGCAGTCACCCTGACAGGGGGCAGGAAAAACTGTTTTTT; CDR3: CASSHPDRGQEKLFF
J: TRBJ2-1; length: 16; size: -; D: TRBD2; V: TRBV6-5; DNA: TGTGCCAGCAGTTACTCGCGGGGACTAGCGCACAATGAGCAGTTCTTC; CDR3: CASSYSRGLAHNEQFF
J: TRBJ2-1; length: 12; size: many; D: TRBD1; V: TRBV20-1; DNA: TGCAGTGCTTTCGGACAGGGGAATGAGCAGTTCTTC; CDR3: CSAFGQGNEQFF
J: TRBJ2-7; length: 13; size: many; D: -; V: TRBV28; DNA: TGTGCCAGCAGTCCCCCCGCCTCCTACGAGCAGTACTTC; CDR3: CASSPPASYEQYF
J: TRBJ2-7; length: 14; size: many; D: -; V: TRBV28; DNA: TGTGCCAGCAGGTCGGGGGACGTTTCCTACGAGCAGTACTTC; CDR3: CASRSGDVSYEQYF
J: TRBJ1-2; length: 15; size: few; D: -; V: TRBV4-1; DNA: TGCGCCAGCAGCCAAGGAGGGGTGCAGGGGCCTTCTTACACCTTC; CDR3: CASSQGGVQGPSYTF
J: TRBJ2-7; length: 15; size: many; D: -; V: TRBV24-1; DNA: TGTGCCACCGCCTCAAGGGCCACACTGTCCTACGAGCAGTACTTC; CDR3: CATASRATLSYEQYF
J: TRBJ2-3; length: 13; size: many; D: -; V: TRBV27; DNA: TGTGCCAGCAGCTTTACTTATGCAGATACGCAGTATTTT; CDR3: CASSFTYADTQYF
J: TRBJ2-7; length: 11; size: few; D: -; V: TRBV6-1; DNA: TGTGCCAGCAAAGGGCTGGGCGAGCAGTACTTC; CDR3: CASKGLGEQYF
J: TRBJ1-2; length: 15; size: many; D: TRBD1; V: TRBV20-1; DNA: TGCAGTGCTGCCGAGGCCTCAGGGGGAGTCTATGGCTACACCTTC; CDR3: CSAAEASGGVYGYTF
J: TRBJ1-4; length: 14; size: -; D: TRBD1; V: TRBV5-1; DNA: TGCGCCAGCAGCTTAGGGACAGCCCGTGAAAAACTGTTTTTT; CDR3: CASSLGTAREKLFF
J: TRBJ2-3; length: 19; size: many; D: TRBD2; V: TRBV12-3/TRBV12-4; DNA: TGTGCCAGCAGTTTTGGGCTGTCGCGGGAGAGGAATAGCACAGATACGCAGTATTTT; CDR3: CASSFGLSRERNSTDTQYF
J: TRBJ2-2; length: 15; size: many; D: -; V: TRBV7-3; DNA: TGTGCCAGCAGCTTAGGAGGCTCGTACGCCGGGGAGCTGTTTTTT; CDR3: CASSLGGSYAGELFF
J: TRBJ2-1; length: 18; size: -; D: TRBD2; V: TRBV3-1; DNA: TGTGCCAGCAGCCACTCCCACTTCTCGGGACTACACTACAATGAGCAGTTCTTC; CDR3: CASSHSHFSGLHYNEQFF